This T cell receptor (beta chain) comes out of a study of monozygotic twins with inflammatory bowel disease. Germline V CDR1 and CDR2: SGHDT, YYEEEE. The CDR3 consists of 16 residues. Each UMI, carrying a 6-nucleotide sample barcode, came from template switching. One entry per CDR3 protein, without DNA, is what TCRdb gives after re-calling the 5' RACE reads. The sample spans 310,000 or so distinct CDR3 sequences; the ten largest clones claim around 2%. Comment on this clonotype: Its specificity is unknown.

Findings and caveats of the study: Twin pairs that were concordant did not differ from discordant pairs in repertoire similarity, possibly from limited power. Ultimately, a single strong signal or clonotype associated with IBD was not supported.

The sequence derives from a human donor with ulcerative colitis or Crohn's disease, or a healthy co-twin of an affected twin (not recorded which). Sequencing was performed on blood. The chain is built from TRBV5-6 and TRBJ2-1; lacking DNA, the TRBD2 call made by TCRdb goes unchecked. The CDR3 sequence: CASSSPRDSSYNEQFF.